This TCR beta chain was recorded in a study of blood T cell repertoires in COVID-19. At the level of the study: Acute-phase and convalescent COVID-19 samples originated in the United States, Italy and Spain. T cells, B-cell-depleted T cells, or PBMCs supplied cDNA or gDNA.

Germline CDR1 and CDR2: LNHNV and YYDKDF (reference sequence). The CDR3 has 20 residues. Trimming cost V 3 bases and J 0 bases, with 23 bases left between them. This clone came up a few times. Enrolled through a virtual design, the participants were between roughly 18 and 89 years of age and came from about two dozen US areas. Generated by immunoSEQ multiplex PCR, the TCRdb table keeps only in-frame clones and is missing some. The sample carries fewer than 500,000 clones, 75% to 90% recorded once. The genes are TRBV15 and TRBJ2-2; TRBD1 is a possible D gene (6 bases). Sequencing was performed on PBMCs or T cells enriched from blood (not recorded which). The TCR was taken from a young woman who had recovered from COVID-19. The CDR3 sequence: CATSSPAGPGTRTNTGELFF. The CDR3 DNA reads TGTGCCACCAGCAGCCCTGCCGGCCCCGGGACACGGACGAACACCGGGGAGCTGTTTTTT.